This record looks at one T cell receptor beta chain sequence and its context. Its antigen is still unknown. Post-transplant marrow derived from the posterior iliac crest or another site. Generated by immunoSEQ multiplex PCR, the TCRdb table keeps only in-frame clones and is missing some. The sample holds 65,000 to 85,000 clones; approximately 92% are singletons and the top ten take about 6.7%. The data were taken from a study of graft-versus-host responses after intestinal transplantation. Across the whole study: Uniformly, recipients were administered anti-thymocyte globulin induction with subsequent tacrolimus and steroids for about 3 years. Study-wide results and caveats: Within the allografts of patients who had graft-donor T cell macrochimerism, graft-versus-host to host-versus-graft clonal ratios were high. Early post-transplant falls in HvG clones accompanied the peak levels of circulating GvH clones.

The TCR comes from a human patient who received an intestinal transplant, so some T cells may come from the graft donor. Sequenced here: bone marrow, sampled 700 to 850 days after intestinal transplantation.

CDR3 DNA: TGTGCCAGCAGCCAAGTAAGGGGTAGCGGGGGGTTCACAGATACGCAGTATTTT. It is translated as CASSQVRGSGGFTDTQYF. V and J are TRBV14 and TRBJ2-3, with 10 bases matching TRBD2. Germline values: CDR1 SGHDN, CDR2 FVKESK. The V segment lost 1 base and the J segment 2 bases; nucleotides outside the gene matches: 9. The CDR3 runs to 18 residues.